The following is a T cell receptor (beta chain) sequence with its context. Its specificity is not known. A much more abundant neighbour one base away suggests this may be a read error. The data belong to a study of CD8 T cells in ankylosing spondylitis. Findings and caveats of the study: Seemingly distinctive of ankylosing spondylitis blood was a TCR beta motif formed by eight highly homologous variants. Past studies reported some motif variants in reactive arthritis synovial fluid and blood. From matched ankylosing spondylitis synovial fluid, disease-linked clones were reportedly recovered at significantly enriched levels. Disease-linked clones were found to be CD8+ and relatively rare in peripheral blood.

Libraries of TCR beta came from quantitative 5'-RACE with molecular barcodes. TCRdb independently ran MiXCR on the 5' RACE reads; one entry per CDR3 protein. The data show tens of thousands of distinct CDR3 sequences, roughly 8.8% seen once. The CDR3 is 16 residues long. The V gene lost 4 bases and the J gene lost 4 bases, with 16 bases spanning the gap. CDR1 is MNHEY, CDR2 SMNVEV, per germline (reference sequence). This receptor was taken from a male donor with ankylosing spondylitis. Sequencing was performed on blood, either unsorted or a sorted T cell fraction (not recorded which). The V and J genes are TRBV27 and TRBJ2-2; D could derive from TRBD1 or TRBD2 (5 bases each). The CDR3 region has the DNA TGTGCCAGCAGTTGGGGCGTGGGAGAGAGCACCGGGGAGCTGTTTTTT. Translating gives CASSWGVGESTGELFF.